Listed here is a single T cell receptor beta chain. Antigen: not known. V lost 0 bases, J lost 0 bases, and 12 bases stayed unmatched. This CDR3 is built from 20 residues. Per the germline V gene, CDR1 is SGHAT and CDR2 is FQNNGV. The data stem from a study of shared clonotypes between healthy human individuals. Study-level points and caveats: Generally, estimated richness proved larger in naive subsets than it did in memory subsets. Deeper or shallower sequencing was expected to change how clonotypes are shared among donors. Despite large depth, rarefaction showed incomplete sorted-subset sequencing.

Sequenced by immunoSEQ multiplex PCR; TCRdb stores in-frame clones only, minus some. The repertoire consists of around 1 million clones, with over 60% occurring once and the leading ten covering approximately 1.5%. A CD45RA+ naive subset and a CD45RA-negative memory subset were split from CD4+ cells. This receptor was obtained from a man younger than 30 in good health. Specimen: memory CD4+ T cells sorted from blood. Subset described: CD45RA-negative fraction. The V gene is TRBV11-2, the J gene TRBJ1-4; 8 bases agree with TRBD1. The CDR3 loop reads CASSLDHRTGRLATNEKLFF. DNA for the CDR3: TGTGCCAGCAGCTTAGATCACCGGACAGGGCGGTTAGCAACTAATGAAAAACTGTTTTTT.